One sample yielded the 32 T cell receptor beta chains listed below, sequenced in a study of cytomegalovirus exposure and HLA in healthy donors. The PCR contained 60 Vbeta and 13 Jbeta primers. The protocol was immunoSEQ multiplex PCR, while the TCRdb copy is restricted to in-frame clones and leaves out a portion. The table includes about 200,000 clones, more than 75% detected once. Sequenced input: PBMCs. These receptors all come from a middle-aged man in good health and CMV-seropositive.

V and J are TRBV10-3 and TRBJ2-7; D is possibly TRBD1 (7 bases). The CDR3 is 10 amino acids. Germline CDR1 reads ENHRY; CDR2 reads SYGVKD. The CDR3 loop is CAIGGGARNV. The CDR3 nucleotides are TGTGCCATCGGAGGGGGCGCACGCAATGTC.

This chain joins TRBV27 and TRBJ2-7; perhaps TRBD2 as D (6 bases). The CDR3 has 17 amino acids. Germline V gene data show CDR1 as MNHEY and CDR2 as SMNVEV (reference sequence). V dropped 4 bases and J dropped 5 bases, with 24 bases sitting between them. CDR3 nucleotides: TGTGCCAGCAGTTCCCCGGAGGGGCTTCGGCTCTCGAACGAGCAGTACTTC. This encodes CASSSPEGLRLSNEQYF.

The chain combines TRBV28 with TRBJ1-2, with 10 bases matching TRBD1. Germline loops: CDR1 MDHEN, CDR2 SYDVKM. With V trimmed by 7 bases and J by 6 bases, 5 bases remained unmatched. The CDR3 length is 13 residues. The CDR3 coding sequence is TGTGCCAGCACCGTGACAGGGGGCAATGGCTACACCTTC. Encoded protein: CASTVTGGNGYTF.

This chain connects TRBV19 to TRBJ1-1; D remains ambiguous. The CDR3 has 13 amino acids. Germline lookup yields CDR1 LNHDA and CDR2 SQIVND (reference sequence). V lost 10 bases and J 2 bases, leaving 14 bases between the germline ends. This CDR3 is CATRPGPNTEAFF. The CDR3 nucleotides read TGTGCCACCCGTCCTGGCCCTAACACTGAAGCTTTCTTT.

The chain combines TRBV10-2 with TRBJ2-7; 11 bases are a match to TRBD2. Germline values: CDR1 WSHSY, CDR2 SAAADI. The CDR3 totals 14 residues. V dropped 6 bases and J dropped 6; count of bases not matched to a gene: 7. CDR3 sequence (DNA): TGCGCCAGCAGGGCGGGACTAGCGGTCGCCGAGCAGTACGTC. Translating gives CASRAGLAVAEQYV.

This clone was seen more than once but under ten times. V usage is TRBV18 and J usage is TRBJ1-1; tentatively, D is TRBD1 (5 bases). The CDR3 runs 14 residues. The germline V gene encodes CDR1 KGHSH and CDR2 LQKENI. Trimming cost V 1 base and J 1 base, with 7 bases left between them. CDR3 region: CASSPRQPNTEAFF. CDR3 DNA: TGTGCCAGCTCACCACGACAGCCGAACACTGAAGCTTTCTTT.

The DNA for the CDR3 is TGCGCCAGCAGCCGAACCACAGGGAAGGCTTACGAAAAACTGTTTTTT. It translates to CASSRTTGKAYEKLFF. The rearrangement links TRBV5-1 to TRBJ1-4, with D perhaps TRBD1 (6 bases). CDR1 and CDR2 from the germline V gene are SGHRS and YFSETQ. The CDR3 spans 16 residues. V was clipped by 4 bases and J by 8 bases, with 21 bases between them.

CDR3: CASSDTGATNEKLFF. The CDR3 region has the DNA TGTGCCAGCAGCGATACAGGGGCAACTAATGAAAAACTGTTTTTT. V usage is TRBV7-2 and J usage is TRBJ1-4; 7 positions match TRBD1. Germline trimming cut 5 bases from V and 0 bases from J; bases unmatched to any gene: 3. This CDR3 has 15 residues. Per the germline V gene, CDR1 is SGHTA and CDR2 is FQGNSA.

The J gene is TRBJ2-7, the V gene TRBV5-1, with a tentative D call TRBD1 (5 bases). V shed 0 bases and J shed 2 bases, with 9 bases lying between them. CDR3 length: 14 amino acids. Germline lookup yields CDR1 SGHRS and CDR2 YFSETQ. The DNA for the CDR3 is TGCGCCAGCAGCTTGGCCACAGGTCCCTACGAGCAGTACTTC. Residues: CASSLATGPYEQYF.

The CDR3 region has the DNA TGCAGCGTTGAAGATCAGAGGGACAGGGGTTTCTATGGCTACACCTTC. This sequence encodes CSVEDQRDRGFYGYTF. The V and J genes are TRBV29-1 and TRBJ1-2; 10 bases match TRBD1. The junction had 8 bases not matched to a gene; V was cut back by 0 bases and J by 4 bases. The CDR3 covers 16 residues. Per the germline V gene, CDR1 is SQVTM and CDR2 is ANQGSEA.

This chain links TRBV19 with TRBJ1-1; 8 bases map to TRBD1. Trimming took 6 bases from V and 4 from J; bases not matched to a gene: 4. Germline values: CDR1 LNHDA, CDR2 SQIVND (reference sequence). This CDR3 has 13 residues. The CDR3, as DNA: TGTGCCAGTAGCCCAACAGGGGGCACTGAAGCTTTCTTT. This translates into CASSPTGGTEAFF.

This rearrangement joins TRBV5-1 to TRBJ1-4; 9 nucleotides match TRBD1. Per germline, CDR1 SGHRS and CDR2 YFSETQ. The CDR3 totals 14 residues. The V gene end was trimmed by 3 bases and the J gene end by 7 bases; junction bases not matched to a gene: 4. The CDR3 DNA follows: TGCGCCAGCAGCTACAGGGGGCTGGGTGAAAAACTGTTTTTT. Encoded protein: CASSYRGLGEKLFF.

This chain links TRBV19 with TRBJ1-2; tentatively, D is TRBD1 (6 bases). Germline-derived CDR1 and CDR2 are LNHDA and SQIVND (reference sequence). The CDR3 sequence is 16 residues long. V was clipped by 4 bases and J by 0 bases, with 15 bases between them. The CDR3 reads CASSTRNNRANYGYTF. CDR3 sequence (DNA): TGTGCCAGTAGTACGCGGAACAACAGGGCTAACTATGGCTACACCTTC.

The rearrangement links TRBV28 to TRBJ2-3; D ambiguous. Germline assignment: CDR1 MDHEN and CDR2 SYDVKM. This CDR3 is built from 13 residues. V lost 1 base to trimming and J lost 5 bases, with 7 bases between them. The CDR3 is CASSLSSGDTQYF. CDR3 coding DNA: TGTGCCAGCAGTTTATCGTCGGGAGATACGCAGTATTTT.

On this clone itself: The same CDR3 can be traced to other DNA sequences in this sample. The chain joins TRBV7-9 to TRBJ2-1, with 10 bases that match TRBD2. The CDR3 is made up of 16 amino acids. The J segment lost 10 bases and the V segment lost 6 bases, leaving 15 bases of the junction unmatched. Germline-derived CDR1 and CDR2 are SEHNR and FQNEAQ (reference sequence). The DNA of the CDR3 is TGTGCCAGCAGTAATAACCGAGGACTAGCGGTCTACGAGCAGTTCTTC. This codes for CASSNNRGLAVYEQFF.

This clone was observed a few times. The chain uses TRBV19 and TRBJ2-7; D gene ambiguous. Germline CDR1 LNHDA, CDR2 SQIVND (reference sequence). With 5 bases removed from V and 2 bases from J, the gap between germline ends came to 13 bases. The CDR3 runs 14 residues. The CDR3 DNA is TGTGCCAGTAGTGTGGGCCTTGGCCCCTACGAGCAGTACGTC. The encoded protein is CASSVGLGPYEQYV.

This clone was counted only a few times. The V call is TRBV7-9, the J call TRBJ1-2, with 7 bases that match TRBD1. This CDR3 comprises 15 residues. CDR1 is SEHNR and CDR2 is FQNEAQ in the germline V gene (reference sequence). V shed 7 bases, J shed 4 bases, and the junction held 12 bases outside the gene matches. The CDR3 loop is CASTPTTGPGYGYTF. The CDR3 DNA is TGTGCCAGCACCCCCACGACAGGGCCTGGCTATGGCTACACCTTC. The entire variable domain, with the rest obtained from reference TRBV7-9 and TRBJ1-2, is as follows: DTGVSQNPRHKITKRGQNVTFRCDPISEHNRLYWYRQTLGQGPEFLTYFQNEAQLEKSRLLSDRFSAERPKGSFSTLEIQRTEQGDSAMYLCASTPTTGPGYGYTFGSGTRLTVV.

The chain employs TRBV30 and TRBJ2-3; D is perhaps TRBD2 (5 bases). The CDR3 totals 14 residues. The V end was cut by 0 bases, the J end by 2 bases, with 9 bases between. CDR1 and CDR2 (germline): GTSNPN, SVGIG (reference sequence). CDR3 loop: CAWSVKRDTDTQYF. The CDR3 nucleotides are TGTGCCTGGAGTGTAAAGAGGGACACAGATACGCAGTATTTT.

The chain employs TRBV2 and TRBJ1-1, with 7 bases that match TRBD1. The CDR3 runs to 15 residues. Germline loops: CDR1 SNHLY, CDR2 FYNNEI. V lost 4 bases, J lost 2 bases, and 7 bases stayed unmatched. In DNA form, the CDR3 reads TGTGCCAGCAGTGTGTCACAGGGGCTCAACACTGAAGCTTTCTTT. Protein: CASSVSQGLNTEAFF.

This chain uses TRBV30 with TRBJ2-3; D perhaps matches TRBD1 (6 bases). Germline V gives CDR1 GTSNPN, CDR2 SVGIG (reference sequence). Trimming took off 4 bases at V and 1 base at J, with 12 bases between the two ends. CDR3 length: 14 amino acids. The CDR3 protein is CAWIDRSGTDTQYF. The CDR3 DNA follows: TGTGCCTGGATCGACAGGTCGGGCACAGATACGCAGTATTTT.

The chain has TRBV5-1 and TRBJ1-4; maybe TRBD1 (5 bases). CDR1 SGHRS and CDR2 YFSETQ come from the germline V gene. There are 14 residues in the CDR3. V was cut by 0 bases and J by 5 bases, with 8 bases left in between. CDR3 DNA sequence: TGCGCCAGCAGCTTGGGACAGCCGAATGAAAAACTGTTTTTT. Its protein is CASSLGQPNEKLFF.

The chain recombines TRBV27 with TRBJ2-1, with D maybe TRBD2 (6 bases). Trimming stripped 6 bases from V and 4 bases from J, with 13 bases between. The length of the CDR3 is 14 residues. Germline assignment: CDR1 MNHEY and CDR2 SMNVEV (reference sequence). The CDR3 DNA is TGTGCCAGCAGCTACCAGGGACTTTACAATGAGCAGTTCTTC. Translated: CASSYQGLYNEQFF.

The CDR3 region is CASSEPGAGETQYF. The CDR3 DNA reads TGTGCCAGCAGTGAACCAGGGGCTGGGGAGACCCAGTACTTC. This sequence joins TRBV25-1 and TRBJ2-5; TRBD1 is a possible D gene (6 bases). The V end was cut by 2 bases, the J end by 5 bases, with 12 bases between. The CDR3 sequence is 14 residues long. Germline CDR1 MGHDK, CDR2 SYGVNS. Supplemented by reference TRBV25-1 and TRBJ2-5, the full variable domain reads EADIYQTPRYLVIGTGKKITLECSQTMGHDKMYWYQQDPGMELHLIHYSYGVNSTEKGDLSSESTVSRIRTEHFPLTLESARPSHTSQYLCASSEPGAGETQYFGPGTRLLVL.

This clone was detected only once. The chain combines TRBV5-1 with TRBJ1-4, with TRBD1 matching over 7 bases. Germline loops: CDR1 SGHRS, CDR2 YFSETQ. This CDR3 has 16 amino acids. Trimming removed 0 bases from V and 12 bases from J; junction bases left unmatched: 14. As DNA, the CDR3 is TGCGCCAGCAGCTTGGAGGGGGCAGTATCTTCCCGCGAACTGTTTTTT. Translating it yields CASSLEGAVSSRELFF.

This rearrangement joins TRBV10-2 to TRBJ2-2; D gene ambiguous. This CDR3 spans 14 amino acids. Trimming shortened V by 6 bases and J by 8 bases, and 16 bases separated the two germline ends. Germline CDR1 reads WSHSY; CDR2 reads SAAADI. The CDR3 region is CASRSGQRWGELFF. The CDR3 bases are TGCGCCAGCAGGTCAGGCCAACGTTGGGGGGAGCTGTTTTTT.

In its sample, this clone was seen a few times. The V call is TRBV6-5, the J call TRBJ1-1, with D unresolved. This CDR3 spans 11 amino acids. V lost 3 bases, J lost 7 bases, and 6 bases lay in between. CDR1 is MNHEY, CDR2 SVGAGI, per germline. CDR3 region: CASSYIGEAFF. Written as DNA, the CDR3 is TGTGCCAGCAGTTATATCGGTGAAGCTTTCTTT.

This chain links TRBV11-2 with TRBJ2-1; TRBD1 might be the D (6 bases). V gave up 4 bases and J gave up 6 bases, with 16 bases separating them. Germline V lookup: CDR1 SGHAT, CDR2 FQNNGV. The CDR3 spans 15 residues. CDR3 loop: CASSSGPLRGNEQFF. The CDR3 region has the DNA TGTGCCAGCAGCTCGGGACCCCTCAGGGGCAATGAGCAGTTCTTC.

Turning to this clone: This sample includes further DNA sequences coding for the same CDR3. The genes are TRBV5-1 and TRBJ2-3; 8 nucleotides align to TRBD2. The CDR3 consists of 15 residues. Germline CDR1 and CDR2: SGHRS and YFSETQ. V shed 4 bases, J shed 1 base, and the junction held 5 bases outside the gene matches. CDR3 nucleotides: TGCGCCAGCAGCAGCACTAGCGGCCGCACAGATACGCAGTATTTT. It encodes CASSSTSGRTDTQYF.

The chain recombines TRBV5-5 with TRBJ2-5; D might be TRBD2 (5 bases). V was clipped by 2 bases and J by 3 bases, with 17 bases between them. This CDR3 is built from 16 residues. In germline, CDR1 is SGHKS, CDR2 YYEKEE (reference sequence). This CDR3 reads CASSFEGPLTKETQYF. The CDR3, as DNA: TGTGCCAGCAGCTTCGAGGGTCCACTTACCAAAGAGACCCAGTACTTC.

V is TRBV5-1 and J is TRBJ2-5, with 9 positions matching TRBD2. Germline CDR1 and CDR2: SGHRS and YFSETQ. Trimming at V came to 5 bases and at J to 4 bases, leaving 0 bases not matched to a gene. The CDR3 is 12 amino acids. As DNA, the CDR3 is TGCGCCAGCAGAGCGGGAGGAGAGACCCAGTACTTC. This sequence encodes CASRAGGETQYF.

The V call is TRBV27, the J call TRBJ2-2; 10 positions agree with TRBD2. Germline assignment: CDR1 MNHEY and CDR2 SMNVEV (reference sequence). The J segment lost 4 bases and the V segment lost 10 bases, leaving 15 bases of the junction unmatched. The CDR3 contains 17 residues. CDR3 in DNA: TGTGCCACCATGGGGCTAGCGGGAGCTTTTTTCACCGGGGAGCTGTTTTTT. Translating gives CATMGLAGAFFTGELFF.

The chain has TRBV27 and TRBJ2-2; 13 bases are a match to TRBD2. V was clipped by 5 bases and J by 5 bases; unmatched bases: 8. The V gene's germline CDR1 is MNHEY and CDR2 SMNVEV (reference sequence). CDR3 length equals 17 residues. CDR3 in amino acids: CASSDPGLAGRTGELFF. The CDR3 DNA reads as TGTGCCAGCAGTGACCCGGGACTAGCGGGGAGGACCGGGGAGCTGTTTTTT.